The 21 T cell receptor beta chains presented below share a single source sample, sequenced in a study of regulatory T cells in long-lasting Graves disease. With iRepertoire HTBI primers and Arm-PCR of CDR3 regions, TCR beta libraries were built. TCRdb called the multiplex PCR reads again in MiXCR, with one record for every CDR3 protein. The repertoire has about 460,000 distinct CDR3 sequences, around 13% of them found once; the top ten carry approximately 17%. As to time point: newly diagnosed GD, antithyroid drugs for less than 3 months. The TCR library was made from RNA extracted from PBMCs. This sample also belongs to another study, concerning T cells in Graves' hyperthyroidism and ophthalmopathy.

The source material was peripheral blood mononuclear cells (PBMCs), sampled at new diagnosis, from a patient treated with antithyroid drugs. These receptors all come from a woman in her 50s with Graves disease.

The sample holds a few counts of this clonotype. This chain connects TRBV19 to TRBJ2-7; a weak D match, TRBD1 (6 bases). Germline V lookup: CDR1 LNHDA, CDR2 SQIVND (reference sequence). V lost 3 bases and J lost 3, with 9 bases in between. The length of the CDR3 is 13 residues. The CDR3 coding sequence is TGTGCCAGTAGTATGAACAGGGACTACGAGCAGTACTTC. Encoded protein: CASSMNRDYEQYF. The full variable domain, in which reference TRBV19 and TRBJ2-7 provide the parts outside the CDR3, is DGGITQSPKYLFRKEGQNVTLSCEQNLNHDAMYWYRQDPGQGLRLIYYSQIVNDFQKGDIAEGYSVSREKKESFPLTVTSAQKNPTAFYLCASSMNRDYEQYFGPGTRLTVT.

This clonotype was detected many times. The rearrangement links TRBV6-1 to TRBJ1-1, with D unresolved. This CDR3 region has 11 residues. The V and J ends lost 7 bases and 2 bases respectively, with 5 bases between them. The germline CDR1 and CDR2 sequences are MNHNS and SASEGT. The chain's CDR3 is CASKHNTEAFF. The CDR3 bases are TGTGCCAGCAAACACAACACTGAAGCTTTCTTT.

In its sample, this clonotype was seen many times. The genes are TRBV20-1 and TRBJ2-1, with 8 bases identical to TRBD2. Germline V CDR1 and CDR2: DFQATT, SNEGSKA (reference sequence). The CDR3 runs to 11 residues. With 7 bases clipped from V and 12 bases from J, the junction kept 8 bases outside the gene matches. In DNA, the CDR3 is TGCAGTGTTTCAGCGGGAGTAAGGCAGTTCTTC. This translates into CSVSAGVRQFF.

The chain employs TRBV4-1 and TRBJ2-1; TRBD2 aligns across 10 bases. The CDR3 has 20 residues. The ends lost 0 bases at V and 3 bases at J; junction bases unmatched: 14. Germline-derived CDR1 and CDR2 are MGHRA and YSYEKL. In DNA form, the CDR3 reads TGCGCCAGCAGCCAAGATTCAGCGGGAGGGCCCCCGCTTGGCTACAATGAGCAGTTCTTC. Protein sequence: CASSQDSAGGPPLGYNEQFF.

This clonotype occurred a few times. This may be a read error: a much more frequent sequence differs by one nucleotide. The chain employs TRBV20-1 and TRBJ2-1; 8 bases are a match to TRBD2. CDR1 is DFQATT, CDR2 SNEGSKA, per germline (reference sequence). The CDR3 runs to 16 residues. Trimming took 4 bases from V and 2 from J; bases not matched to a gene: 10. The CDR3 region is CSATQSGSSPYNEQFF. Here the CDR3 DNA reads TGCAGTGCTACCCAAAGCGGGAGCAGTCCCTACAATGAGCAGTTCTTC.

There are many counts of this clonotype. This chain links TRBV6-2 or TRBV6-3 with TRBJ2-5; 10 bases line up with TRBD1. CDR1 is MNHEY and CDR2 is SVGEGT in the germline V gene. The length of the CDR3 is 19 residues. J gave up 2 bases and V 3 bases, and 15 bases lay outside the gene matches. In nucleotides, the CDR3 is TGTGCCAGCAGTTATCGGCCCGGGACAGGGGAGGGAATACAAGAGACCCAGTACTTC. Protein product: CASSYRPGTGEGIQETQYF.

There are many counts of this clonotype. V and J are TRBV3-1 and TRBJ1-1; tentative D call: TRBD1 (6 bases). Germline lookup yields CDR1 LGHDT and CDR2 YNNKEL (reference sequence). The CDR3 extends over 14 amino acids. Trimming took off 7 bases at V and 3 bases at J, with 15 bases between the two ends. DNA of the CDR3: TGTGCCAGCACCGAAGGGGGGGCACACACTGAAGCTTTCTTT. Encoded protein: CASTEGGAHTEAFF.

Worth noting for this clonotype: An end of the junction does not agree with germline; a read error may underlie this. The chain links TRBV18 to TRBJ2-3; 7 nucleotides match TRBD1. Germline loops: CDR1 KGHSH, CDR2 LQKENI. The CDR3 sequence is 16 residues long. In nucleotides, the CDR3 is TGTGCCAGCTCACCACGGGACAGCAGAAGCACAGATACGCAGTGTTTT. Translating it yields CASSPRDSRSTDTQCF.

This clonotype came up many times. This chain connects TRBV2 to TRBJ2-1; no definite D call. Germline V gene data show CDR1 as SNHLY and CDR2 as FYNNEI. V was cut by 6 bases and J by 2 bases, with 14 bases left in between. The CDR3 runs 15 residues. In DNA, the CDR3 is TGTGCCAGCAGCGTTGGACCGGCCCCCTACAATGAGCAGTTCTTC. This sequence encodes CASSVGPAPYNEQFF. Full variable domain (outside the CDR3, taken from reference TRBV2 and TRBJ2-1): EPEVTQTPSHQVTQMGQEVILRCVPISNHLYFYWYRQILGQKVEFLVSFYNNEISEKSEIFDDQFSVERPDGSNFTLKIRSTKLEDSAMYFCASSVGPAPYNEQFFGPGTRLTVL.

This clonotype was found many times. The rearrangement links TRBV27 to TRBJ2-1, with 10 bases identical to TRBD2. Losses at the gene ends were 5 bases for V and 4 bases for J; bases not matched to a gene: 5. Germline V lookup: CDR1 MNHEY, CDR2 SMNVEV (reference sequence). The CDR3 spans 15 residues. DNA of the CDR3: TGTGCCAGCAGTCGCGGGACTAGCGTATACAATGAGCAGTTCTTC. This translates into CASSRGTSVYNEQFF.

This chain uses TRBV19 with TRBJ1-4; 11 positions agree with TRBD1. V shed 3 bases, J shed 6 bases, and the junction held 6 bases outside the gene matches. Germline V CDR1 and CDR2: LNHDA, SQIVND (reference sequence). The CDR3 totals 16 residues. The CDR3 coding sequence is TGTGCCAGTAGTATCGTCCCGGGACAGGGGGATGAAAAACTGTTTTTT. Translation gives CASSIVPGQGDEKLFF. Based on the CDR3 plus reference TRBV19 and TRBJ1-4, the full variable domain is DGGITQSPKYLFRKEGQNVTLSCEQNLNHDAMYWYRQDPGQGLRLIYYSQIVNDFQKGDIAEGYSVSREKKESFPLTVTSAQKNPTAFYLCASSIVPGQGDEKLFFGSGTQLSVL.

This clonotype was detected only once. This chain connects TRBV27 to TRBJ2-3; maybe TRBD1 (5 bases). The DNA end favors TRBJ1-5, so the J call may be wrong. Germline-derived CDR1 and CDR2 are MNHEY and SMNVEV (reference sequence). This CDR3 comprises 17 residues. CDR3 nucleotide sequence: TGTGCCAGCAGTCCCGGTTGGGGGGGAGGGCCGTTAGATACGCAGCATTTT. As protein: CASSPGWGGGPLDTQHF.

This clonotype was observed a few times. This chain joins TRBV30 and TRBJ2-1, with D possibly being TRBD1 (6 bases). The germline V and J ends were trimmed by 7 bases and 4 bases, with 14 bases remaining between them. CDR3 length: 13 amino acids. Per germline, CDR1 GTSNPN and CDR2 SVGIG (reference sequence). The CDR3 loop is CASYRVGYNEQFF. DNA for the CDR3: TGTGCCTCCTACAGGGTTGGGTACAATGAGCAGTTCTTC.

This clonotype was picked up many times. The chain links TRBV29-1 to TRBJ2-1; D gene uncertain. This CDR3 has 13 residues. Trimming cost V 1 base and J 9 bases, with 13 bases left between them. Germline V gene lookup returns CDR1 SQVTM and CDR2 ANQGSEA. CDR3 in amino acids: CSVEANTVVEQFF. The CDR3, as DNA: TGCAGCGTTGAAGCCAACACGGTGGTTGAGCAGTTCTTC.

This clonotype was seen ten or more times. The J gene is TRBJ2-5, the V gene TRBV12-3 or TRBV12-4; D perhaps matches TRBD1 (6 bases). The CDR3 is 12 amino acids. Between the trimmed V and J ends, which lost 6 bases and 2 bases, there was a span of 7 bases. CDR3 loop: CASRDSQETQYF. For the CDR3, the DNA is TGTGCCAGCAGGGACAGTCAAGAGACCCAGTACTTC.

Ten or more counts support this clonotype. The V gene is TRBV28, the J gene TRBJ1-1; possible D gene TRBD1, 5 bases. The CDR3 spans 14 residues. Germline CDR1 and CDR2: MDHEN and SYDVKM. V was pared by 8 bases and J by 3 bases, with 16 bases between. CDR3 sequence (DNA): TGTGCCAGCGGGGCAGCCCTGGAGGACACTGAAGCTTTCTTT. Its protein is CASGAALEDTEAFF. The full variable domain, with the rest looked up from reference TRBV28 and TRBJ1-1, is DVKVTQSSRYLVKRTGEKVFLECVQDMDHENMFWYRQDPGLGLRLIYFSYDVKMKEKGDIPEGYSVSREKKERFSLILESASTNQTSMYLCASGAALEDTEAFFGQGTRLTVV.

There are many counts of this clonotype. The chain combines TRBV6-2 or TRBV6-3 with TRBJ2-7, with 8 positions matching TRBD1. Germline-derived CDR1 and CDR2 are MNHEY and SVGEGT. The trim removed 3 bases at V and 3 bases at J, leaving 19 bases unmatched. CDR3 length equals 19 residues. The CDR3 is CASSYSGQGMSGLNYEQYF. In nucleotides, the CDR3 is TGTGCCAGCAGTTATTCCGGACAGGGTATGTCGGGTCTGAACTACGAGCAGTACTTC.

This chain uses TRBV7-9 with TRBJ1-1; D remains ambiguous. The CDR3 runs 13 residues. The germline V gene has CDR1 SEHNR and CDR2 FQNEAQ (reference sequence). V dropped 1 base and J dropped 7 bases, with 10 bases sitting between them. The CDR3 nucleotides are TGTGCCAGCAGCTTAGGGCAGAGATTTGAAGCTTTCTTT. Its protein is CASSLGQRFEAFF.

This clonotype was observed many times. The V and J genes are TRBV3-1 and TRBJ1-5; no clear D. Trimming took off 1 base at V and 0 bases at J, with 10 bases between the two ends. CDR3 size: 16 residues. The germline CDR1 and CDR2 sequences are LGHDT and YNNKEL (reference sequence). The CDR3: CASSQGSLASNQPQHF. The CDR3 DNA follows: TGTGCCAGCAGCCAAGGCTCCTTAGCTAGCAATCAGCCCCAGCATTTT. Complete variable domain (other parts from reference TRBV3-1 and TRBJ1-5): DTAVSQTPKYLVTQMGNDKSIKCEQNLGHDTMYWYKQDSKKFLKIMFSYNNKELIINETVPNRFSPKSPDKAHLNLHINSLELGDSAVYFCASSQGSLASNQPQHFGDGTRLSIL.

This clonotype has a count of ten or more. J is TRBJ1-1 and V is TRBV11-2; no clear D gene. The CDR3 runs 14 residues. Trimming shortened V by 0 bases and J by 6 bases, and 11 bases separated the two germline ends. Germline V gene lookup returns CDR1 SGHAT and CDR2 FQNNGV. CDR3 in amino acids: CASSLDGVWAEAFF. The CDR3 region has the DNA TGTGCCAGCAGCTTAGATGGTGTGTGGGCTGAAGCTTTCTTT. Filled out from reference TRBV11-2 and TRBJ1-1, the complete variable domain reads EAGVAQSPRYKIIEKRQSVAFWCNPISGHATLYWYQQILGQGPKLLIQFQNNGVVDDSQLPKDRFSAERLKGVDSTLKIQPAKLEDSAVYLCASSLDGVWAEAFFGQGTRLTVV.

This clonotype was seen at least ten times. The rearrangement uses TRBV11-2 and TRBJ2-3; no firm D call. The CDR3 is 11 residues long. The germline gives CDR1 SGHAT, CDR2 FQNNGV. V was clipped by 8 bases and J by 7 bases, with 10 bases between them. The CDR3 here is CASLKENTQYF. The DNA of the CDR3 is TGTGCCAGCCTCAAGGAGAATACGCAGTATTTT.